This T cell receptor beta chain emerged from a study of shared clonotypes between healthy human individuals (dated by TCRdb to about 2020). About the study as a whole: A couple of women and a few men aged 18 to 49 years were included in the cohort. Different laboratories and diverse techniques were used to prepare libraries and sequence TCR repertoires, to increase sequencing depth and limit assay-specific biases. For each donor, CD4 naive and CD4 memory were each given three plates, CD8 naive was given two plates, and CD8 memory was given one plate. Blood TCR repertoires of several healthy adults were deeply sequenced to estimate repertoire size and the extent of clonotype sharing between individuals. Leukapheresis yielded between about 0.94 and 8.9 billion PBMCs per donor. Results the study describes overall, beyond this receptor: Sampling was limited to blood, and TCR repertoires in tissue likely differ from TCR repertoires in blood. Even with the large sequencing depth, rarefaction of the sorted-subset datasets indicated that sequencing was incomplete. Higher generation probabilities were observed for clonotypes shared by all four sorted-subset donors than for non-shared clonotypes. Pairwise subsampling indicated that sequencing depth was expected to affect the degree of clonotype sharing among donors. Across a handful of donors, roughly 5.1% of naive CD4, more than 3% of naive CD8, roughly 2.3% of memory CD4, and over 0.35% of memory CD8 clonotypes were shared. Estimated clonotype richness was generally larger for naive than for memory subsets. Because the study included a small number of donors, the genetic and exposure-history diversity represented was limited.

The count of this clone is one. Its antigen remains unidentified. Per-base qualities were not stored, and no clone one base away is much larger. Using the deep immunoSEQ assay, multiplex PCR amplified TCR CDR3 regions from genomic DNA. For each cell subset, the extracted genomic DNA was distributed evenly across all wells of several immunoSEQ 96-well plates, and each plate served as one replicate. For sorted subsets, each replicate PCR was loaded with around 200 ng genomic DNA, equivalent to 30,000 to 35,000 T cell genomes. The purified libraries were quantified using a Qubit 3.0 fluorometer, sized with a Bioanalyzer 2100, and then quantified again using the KAPA Library Quantification kit. Every immunoSEQ 96-well plate was sequenced on a separate single-read 150-cycle Illumina NextSeq 550 flow cell. Under the source paper's analysis protocol: Because only junctional sequences without quality scores were contained in the immunoSEQ output, filtering matching that applied to full-length reads could not be performed. Sequences were annotated with PyIR, a Python wrapper for IgBLAST v1.9, and V/J genes and CDR3 were assigned using IMGT germline references. Reads were removed for weak V/J assignments (E-value above 1e-6), missing CDR3, stop codons, out-of-frame junctions, or ambiguous translated residues. V3J clonotypes were defined by identical inferred V gene, J gene, and CDR3 amino acid sequence. Percentage overlap between repertoires was computed as shared unique clonotypes divided by the size of the smaller repertoire. Three approaches were used to assess repertoire richness: RTK rarefaction, the Chao1 estimator, and Recon v2.1 estimates of unobserved clonotypes. Generation probabilities for all TCRbeta clonotypes obtained by the gDNA method from a few donors were computed using OLGA. TCRdb holds this immuneACCESS table with in-frame rearrangements only. Some clones are missing; in checked studies, unresolved V genes explain under half, and the rest has no known cause. V and J calls and clone size are as listed in that table; D and trimming were resolved from the DNA. The sample table holds under 2.5 million clones, of which 85% to 95% were seen once. The ten biggest clones cover about 0.41% of the sample.

From the cysteine through the phenylalanine, the CDR3 covers 15 amino acids. Only the CDR3 DNA is retained, 45 bases long and in frame from the first base. As encoded in the germline V gene, CDR1 is MDHEN while CDR2 is SYDVKM. V has 8 bases trimmed and J has 4 bases trimmed; junction bases matching no gene number 13. The donors were healthy, HIV-negative adults who had no recently reported acute infections or vaccinations. Only Caucasian adults living in Nashville, Tennessee, USA were represented among the donors. CD4+ T cells were enriched through magnetic negative selection, after which naive cells were positively selected on CD45RA and the remaining negative fraction served as the memory subset. Blood was obtained by leukapheresis, after which PBMCs were separated by Ficoll-Histopaque density gradient centrifugation and cryopreserved in liquid nitrogen vapor phase. Analytical flow cytometry was used to check the purity and quantity of every magnetically sorted T cell population. Each sorted fraction had its genomic DNA isolated and then quantified by UV absorbance on a Nanodrop 2000c.

Recombination joined TRBV28 with TRBJ2-5, with 7 bases aligning to TRBD2. The TCR originated in a man between 18 and 35 years old in good health. Some clones in this sample may be carry-over from other donors' samples. The material sequenced was naive CD4+ T cells from PBMCs. The sample's cell subset or site label, decoded: CD45RA+ positively selected. DNA sequence: TGTGCCAGCGCAACACCCGGGACTACACGAGAGACCCAGTACTTC. This sequence encodes CASATPGTTRETQYF.